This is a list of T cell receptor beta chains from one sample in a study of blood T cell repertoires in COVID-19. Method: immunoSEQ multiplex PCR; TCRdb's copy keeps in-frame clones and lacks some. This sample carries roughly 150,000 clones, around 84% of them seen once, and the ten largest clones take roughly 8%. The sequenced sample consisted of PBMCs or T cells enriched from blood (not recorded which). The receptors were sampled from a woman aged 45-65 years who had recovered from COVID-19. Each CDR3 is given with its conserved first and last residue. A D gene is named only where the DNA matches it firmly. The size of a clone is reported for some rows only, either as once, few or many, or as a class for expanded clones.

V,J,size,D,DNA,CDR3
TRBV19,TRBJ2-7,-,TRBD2,TGTGCCAGTAGTGCCGGACTAGTGGGCGTTTACGAGCAGTACTTC,CASSAGLVGVYEQYF
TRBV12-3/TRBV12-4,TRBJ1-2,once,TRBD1,TGTGCCAGCAGTTTTGACCCAGGGGGTGGCTACACCTTC,CASSFDPGGGYTF
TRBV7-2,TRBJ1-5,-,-,TGTGCCAGCAGCACTCTGGGCAATCAGCCCCAGCATTTT,CASSTLGNQPQHF
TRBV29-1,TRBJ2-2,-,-,TGCAGCGTTGCCTCGGGTTTTTTCACCGGGGAGCTGTTTTTT,CSVASGFFTGELFF
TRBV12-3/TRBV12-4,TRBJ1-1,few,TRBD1,TGTGCCAGCAGTTTCAAGGGGGCGGCTTTCTTT,CASSFKGAAFF
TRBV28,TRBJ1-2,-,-,TGTGCCAGCAGTTTAATGACAGATAATGGCTACACCTTC,CASSLMTDNGYTF
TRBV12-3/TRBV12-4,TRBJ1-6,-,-,TGTGCCAGCAGCCCGGACTATTCACCCCTCCACTTT,CASSPDYSPLHF
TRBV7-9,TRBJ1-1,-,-,TGTGCCAGCAGCCCCGAGGTGAACACTGAAGCTTTCTTT,CASSPEVNTEAFF
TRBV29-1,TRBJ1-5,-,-,TGCAGCGTTGAAGATGCGTCGGGACCCCAGCATTTT,CSVEDASGPQHF
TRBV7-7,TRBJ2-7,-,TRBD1,TGTGCTAGCGCTACGCCGGACAGGGCGTCCTACGAGCAGTACTTC,CASATPDRASYEQYF
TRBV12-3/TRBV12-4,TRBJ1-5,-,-,TGTGCCAGCAGCCCAGGGTCTGGTCAGCCCCAGCATTTT,CASSPGSGQPQHF
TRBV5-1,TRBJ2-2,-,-,TGCGCCAGCAGCCCTAGCGTGAACACCGGGGAGCTGTTTTTT,CASSPSVNTGELFF
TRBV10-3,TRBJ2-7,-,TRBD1,TGTGCCATCAGTACTAAGACAGGGGCGGACGAGCAGTACTTC,CAISTKTGADEQYF
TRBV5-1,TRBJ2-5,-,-,TGCGCCAGCAGCAGATCCGGGATTCAAGAGACCCAGTACTTC,CASSRSGIQETQYF
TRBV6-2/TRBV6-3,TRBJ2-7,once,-,TGTGCCAGCAGTCGACAGAATAGGGAGCAGTACTTC,CASSRQNREQYF
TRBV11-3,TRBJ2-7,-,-,TGTGCCAGCAGCTTATCGACAGATACCTACGAGCAGTACTTC,CASSLSTDTYEQYF
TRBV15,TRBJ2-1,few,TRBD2,TGTGCCACCACAAAGGTTGGGGCTAGCGGAGTCAATGAGCAGTTCTTC,CATTKVGASGVNEQFF
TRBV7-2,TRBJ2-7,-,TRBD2,TGTGCCAGCAGCGCAGGCCCTAGCGGGCCCTCCTACGAGCAGTACTTC,CASSAGPSGPSYEQYF
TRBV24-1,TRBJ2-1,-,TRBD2,TGTGCCACCAGTGATTCGATAGCGGGCTCCTACAATGAGCAGTTCTTC,CATSDSIAGSYNEQFF
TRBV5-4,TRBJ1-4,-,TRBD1,TGTGCCAGCAGCGCGAGACAGGGGTCGGGTGAAAAACTGTTTTTT,CASSARQGSGEKLFF
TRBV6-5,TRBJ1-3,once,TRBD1,TGTGCCAGCAGCAGGACAGGCGGCCCTGGAAACACCATATATTTT,CASSRTGGPGNTIYF
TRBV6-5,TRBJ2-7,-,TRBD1,TGTGCCAGCAGGTCCGGGACAGGGGCAACCTACGAGCAGTACTTC,CASRSGTGATYEQYF
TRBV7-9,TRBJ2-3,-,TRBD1,TGTGCCAGCGGCGAGACAGGGACAGATACGCAGTATTTT,CASGETGTDTQYF
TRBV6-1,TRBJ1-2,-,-,TGTGCCAGCAGTGAATCGCGGAGGATTAACTATGGCTACACCTTC,CASSESRRINYGYTF
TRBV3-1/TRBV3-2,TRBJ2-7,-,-,TGTGCCAGCAGACGTGAGGGGGGGGACTACGAGCAGTACTTC,CASRREGGDYEQYF
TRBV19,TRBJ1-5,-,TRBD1,TGTGCCAGTAGTACATCCGGGACAGCAAATCAGCCCCAGCATTTT,CASSTSGTANQPQHF
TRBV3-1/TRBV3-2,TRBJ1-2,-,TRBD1,TGTGCCAGCAGCCTAGTAACAGGGGGCGCGCACTATGGCTACACCTTC,CASSLVTGGAHYGYTF
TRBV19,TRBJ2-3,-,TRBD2,TGTGCCAGTAGTACACTAGCGGGGAACACAGATACGCAGTATTTT,CASSTLAGNTDTQYF
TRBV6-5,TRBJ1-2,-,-,TGTGCCAGCACCTTTGGGGAGAGTGGCTACACCTTC,CASTFGESGYTF
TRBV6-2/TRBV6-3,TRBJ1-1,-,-,TGTGCCAGCAGTCGCAGGGAACTGTACACTGAAGCTTTCTTT,CASSRRELYTEAFF
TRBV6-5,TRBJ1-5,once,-,TGTGCCAGCAGTTACTCAACAGGTAGCGGTCAGCCCCAGCATTTT,CASSYSTGSGQPQHF
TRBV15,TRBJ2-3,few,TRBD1,TGTGCCACCAGCAGTCTCAGGGGGCGCTTCACAGATACGCAGTATTTT,CATSSLRGRFTDTQYF